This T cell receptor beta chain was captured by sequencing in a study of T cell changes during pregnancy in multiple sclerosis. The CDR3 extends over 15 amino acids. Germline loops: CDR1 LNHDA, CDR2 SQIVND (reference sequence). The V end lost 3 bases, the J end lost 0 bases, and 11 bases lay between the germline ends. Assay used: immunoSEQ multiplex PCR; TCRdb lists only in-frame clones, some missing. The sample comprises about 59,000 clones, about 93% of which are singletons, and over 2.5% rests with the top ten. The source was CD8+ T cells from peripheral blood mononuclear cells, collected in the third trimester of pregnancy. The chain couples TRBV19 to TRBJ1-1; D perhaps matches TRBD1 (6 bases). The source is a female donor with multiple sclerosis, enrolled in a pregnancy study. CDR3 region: CASSISRGLNTEAFF. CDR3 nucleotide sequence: TGTGCCAGTAGTATTAGCAGGGGACTGAACACTGAAGCTTTCTTT.